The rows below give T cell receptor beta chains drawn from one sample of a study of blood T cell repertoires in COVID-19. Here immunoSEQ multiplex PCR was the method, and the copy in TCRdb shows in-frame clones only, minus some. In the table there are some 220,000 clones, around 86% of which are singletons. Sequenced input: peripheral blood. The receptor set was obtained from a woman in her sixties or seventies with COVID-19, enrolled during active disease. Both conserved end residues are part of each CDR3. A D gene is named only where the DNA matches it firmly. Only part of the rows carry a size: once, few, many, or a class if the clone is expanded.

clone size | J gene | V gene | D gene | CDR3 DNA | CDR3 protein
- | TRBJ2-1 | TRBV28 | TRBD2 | TGTGCCAGCAGGGGACTAGCGGAATTCGGACAGAGCTCCTACAATGAGCAGTTCTTC | CASRGLAEFGQSSYNEQFF
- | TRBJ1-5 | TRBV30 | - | TGTGCCTGGAGTAAGGAGTTTGGCAATCAGCCCCAGCATTTT | CAWSKEFGNQPQHF
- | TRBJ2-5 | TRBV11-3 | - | TGTGCCAGCAGCTCACGGGACAACCAAGAGACCCAGTACTTC | CASSSRDNQETQYF
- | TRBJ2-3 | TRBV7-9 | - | TGTGCCAGCCAGGAGGGAGCTGGCACAGATACGCAGTATTTT | CASQEGAGTDTQYF
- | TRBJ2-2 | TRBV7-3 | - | TGTGCCAGCAGCCTCACTAGGACCGGGGAGCTGTTTTTT | CASSLTRTGELFF
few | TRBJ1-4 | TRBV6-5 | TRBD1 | TGTGCCAGCAAGCGACAGGGGGCGCAAGAAAAACTGTTTTTT | CASKRQGAQEKLFF
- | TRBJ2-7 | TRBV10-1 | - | TGCGCCAGCAGTGAAGGGGTGCGCCGGGAGCAGTACTTC | CASSEGVRREQYF
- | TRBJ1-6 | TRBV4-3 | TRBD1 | TGCGCCAGCAGCCACCGGGACAGTAATTCACCCCTCCACTTT | CASSHRDSNSPLHF
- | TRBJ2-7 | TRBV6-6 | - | TGTGCCAGCAGTCCCGGGAACTCCATCTACGAGCAGTACTTC | CASSPGNSIYEQYF
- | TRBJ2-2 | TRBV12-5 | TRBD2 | TGTGCTAGTGGTTCCGGGACTAGCGGGAGGAACACCGGGGAGCTGTTTTTT | CASGSGTSGRNTGELFF